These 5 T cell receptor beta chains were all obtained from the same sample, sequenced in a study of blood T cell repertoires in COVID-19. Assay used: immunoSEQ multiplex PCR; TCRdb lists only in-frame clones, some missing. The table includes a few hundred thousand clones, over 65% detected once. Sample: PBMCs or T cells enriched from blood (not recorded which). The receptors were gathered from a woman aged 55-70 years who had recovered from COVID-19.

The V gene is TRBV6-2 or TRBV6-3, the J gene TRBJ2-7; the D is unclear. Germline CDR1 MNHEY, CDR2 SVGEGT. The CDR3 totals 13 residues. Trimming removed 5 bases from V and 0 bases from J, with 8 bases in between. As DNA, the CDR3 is TGTGCCAGCAGTCCCATCAGCTCCTACGAGCAGTACTTC. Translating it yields CASSPISSYEQYF.

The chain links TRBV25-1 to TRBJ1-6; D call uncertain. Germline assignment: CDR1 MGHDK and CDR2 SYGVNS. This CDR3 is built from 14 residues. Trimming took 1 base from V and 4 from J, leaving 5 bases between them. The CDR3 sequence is CASSESGYNSPLHF. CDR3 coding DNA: TGTGCCAGCAGTGAATCAGGATATAATTCACCCCTCCACTTT.

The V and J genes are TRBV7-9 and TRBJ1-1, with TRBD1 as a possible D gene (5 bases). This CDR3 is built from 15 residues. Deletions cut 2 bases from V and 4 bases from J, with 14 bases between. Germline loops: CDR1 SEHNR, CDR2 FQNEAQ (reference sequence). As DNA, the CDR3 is TGTGCCAGCAGCTTATCGGGGGGGATCTTCACTGAAGCTTTCTTT. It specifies CASSLSGGIFTEAFF.

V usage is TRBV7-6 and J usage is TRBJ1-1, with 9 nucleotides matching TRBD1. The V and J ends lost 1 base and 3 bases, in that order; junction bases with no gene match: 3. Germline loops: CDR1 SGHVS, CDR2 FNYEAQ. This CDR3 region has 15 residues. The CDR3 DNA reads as TGTGCCAGCAGCTTAGATAGGACAGGGGACACTGAAGCTTTCTTT. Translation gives CASSLDRTGDTEAFF. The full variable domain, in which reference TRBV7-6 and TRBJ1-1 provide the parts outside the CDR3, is GAGVSQSPRYKVTKRGQDVALRCDPISGHVSLYWYRQALGQGPEFLTYFNYEAQQDKSGLPNDRFSAERPEGSISTLTIQRTEQRDSAMYRCASSLDRTGDTEAFFGQGTRLTVV.

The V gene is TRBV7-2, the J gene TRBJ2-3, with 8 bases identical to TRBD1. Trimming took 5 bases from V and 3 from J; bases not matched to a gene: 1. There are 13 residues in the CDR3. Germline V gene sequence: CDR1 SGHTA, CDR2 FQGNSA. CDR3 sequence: CASSRQGTDTQYF. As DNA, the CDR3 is TGTGCCAGCAGCCGACAGGGGACAGATACGCAGTATTTT.